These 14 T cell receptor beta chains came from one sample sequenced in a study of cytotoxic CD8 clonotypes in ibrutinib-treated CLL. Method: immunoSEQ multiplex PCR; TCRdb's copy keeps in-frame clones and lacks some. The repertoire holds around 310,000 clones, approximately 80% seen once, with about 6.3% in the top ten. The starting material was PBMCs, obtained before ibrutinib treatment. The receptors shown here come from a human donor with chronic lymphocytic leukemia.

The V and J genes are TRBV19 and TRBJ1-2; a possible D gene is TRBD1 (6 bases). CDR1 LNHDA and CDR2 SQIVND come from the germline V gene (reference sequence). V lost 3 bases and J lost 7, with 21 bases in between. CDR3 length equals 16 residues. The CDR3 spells CASSIYLKDRKVGYTF. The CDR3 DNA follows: TGTGCCAGTAGTATTTACCTCAAAGACAGGAAGGTTGGCTACACCTTC.

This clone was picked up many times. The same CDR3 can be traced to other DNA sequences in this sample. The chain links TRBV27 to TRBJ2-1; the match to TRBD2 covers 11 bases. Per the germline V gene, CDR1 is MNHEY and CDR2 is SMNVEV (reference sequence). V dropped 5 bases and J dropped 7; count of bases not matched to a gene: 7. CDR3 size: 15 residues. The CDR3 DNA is TGTGCCAGCAGTCTAGAGACTAGCGGGAAGAATGAGCAGTTCTTC. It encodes CASSLETSGKNEQFF.

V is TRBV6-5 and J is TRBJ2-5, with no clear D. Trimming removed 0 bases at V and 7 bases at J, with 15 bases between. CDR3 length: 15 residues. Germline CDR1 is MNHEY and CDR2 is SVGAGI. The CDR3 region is CASSYSTDAGWTQYF. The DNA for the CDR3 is TGTGCCAGCAGTTACTCGACTGACGCCGGTTGGACCCAGTACTTC.

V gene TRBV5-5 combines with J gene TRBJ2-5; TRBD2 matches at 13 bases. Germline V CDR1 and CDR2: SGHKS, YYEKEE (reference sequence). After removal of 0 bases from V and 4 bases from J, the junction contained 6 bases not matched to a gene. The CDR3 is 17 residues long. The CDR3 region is CASSLGFRLAGGETQYF. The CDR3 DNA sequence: TGTGCCAGCAGCTTGGGATTTAGACTAGCGGGAGGAGAGACCCAGTACTTC.

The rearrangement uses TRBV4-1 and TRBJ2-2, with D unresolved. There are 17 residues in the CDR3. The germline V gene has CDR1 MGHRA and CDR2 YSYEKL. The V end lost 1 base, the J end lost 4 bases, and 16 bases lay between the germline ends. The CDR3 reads CASSQVTLSDVTGELFF. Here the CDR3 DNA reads TGCGCCAGCAGCCAAGTCACCCTGAGCGACGTCACCGGGGAGCTGTTTTTT.

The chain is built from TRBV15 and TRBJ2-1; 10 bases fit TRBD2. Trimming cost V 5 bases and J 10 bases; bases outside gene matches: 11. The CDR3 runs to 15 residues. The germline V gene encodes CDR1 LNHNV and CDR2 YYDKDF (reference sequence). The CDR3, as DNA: TGTGCCACCAGCGGAACCTCTAGCGGGAGAAACGAGCAGTTCTTC. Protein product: CATSGTSSGRNEQFF.

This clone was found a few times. The CDR3: CASSPDYLETQYF. Here the CDR3 DNA reads TGTGCCAGCTCACCGGACTACTTAGAGACCCAGTACTTC. The chain employs TRBV18 and TRBJ2-5; possibly TRBD2 for D (6 bases). There are 13 residues in the CDR3. V gave up 3 bases and J gave up 4 bases, with 9 bases separating them. Looked up from germline, CDR1 is KGHSH and CDR2 is LQKENI.

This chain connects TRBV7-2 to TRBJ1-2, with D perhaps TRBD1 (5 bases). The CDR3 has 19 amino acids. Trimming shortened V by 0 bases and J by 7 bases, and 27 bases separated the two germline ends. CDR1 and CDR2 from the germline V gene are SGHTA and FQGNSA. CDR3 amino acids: CASSLAGEMGLTRDFGYTF. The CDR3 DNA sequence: TGTGCCAGCAGCTTAGCGGGGGAGATGGGGCTGACTCGGGACTTTGGCTACACCTTC.

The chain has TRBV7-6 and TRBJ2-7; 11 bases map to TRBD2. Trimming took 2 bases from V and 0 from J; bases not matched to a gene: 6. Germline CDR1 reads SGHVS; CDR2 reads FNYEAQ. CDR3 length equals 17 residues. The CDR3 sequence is CASSLTSGSSASYEQYF. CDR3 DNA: TGTGCCAGCAGCTTAACTAGCGGGAGCTCGGCCTCCTACGAGCAGTACTTC.

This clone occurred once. CDR3 sequence: CAWSPTEFNEQYF. The CDR3 DNA reads TGTGCCTGGAGTCCGACAGAATTCAACGAGCAGTACTTC. The V and J genes are TRBV30 and TRBJ2-7; D is possibly TRBD1 (5 bases). The CDR3 covers 13 residues. Germline V gives CDR1 GTSNPN, CDR2 SVGIG (reference sequence). V lost 2 bases and J lost 5, with 13 bases in between.

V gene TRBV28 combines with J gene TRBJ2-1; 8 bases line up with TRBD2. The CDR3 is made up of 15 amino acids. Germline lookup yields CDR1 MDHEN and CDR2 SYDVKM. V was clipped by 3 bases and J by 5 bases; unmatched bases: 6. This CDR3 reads CASSFSLAGHNEQFF. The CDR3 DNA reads TGTGCCAGCAGTTTTTCGCTAGCGGGCCACAATGAGCAGTTCTTC.

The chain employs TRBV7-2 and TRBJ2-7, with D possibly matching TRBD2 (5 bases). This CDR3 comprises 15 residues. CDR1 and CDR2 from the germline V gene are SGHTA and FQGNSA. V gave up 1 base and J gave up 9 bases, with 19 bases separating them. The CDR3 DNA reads TGTGCCAGCAGCTTAGTGGGTTGGGAAAAACGGGGGCAGTACTTC. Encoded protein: CASSLVGWEKRGQYF.

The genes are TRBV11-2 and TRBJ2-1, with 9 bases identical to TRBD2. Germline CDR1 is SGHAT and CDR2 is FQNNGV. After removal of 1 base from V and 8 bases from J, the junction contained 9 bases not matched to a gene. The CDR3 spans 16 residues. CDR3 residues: CASSLGLAGSIDEQFF. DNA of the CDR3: TGTGCCAGCAGCTTAGGTCTAGCGGGAAGTATTGATGAGCAGTTCTTC.

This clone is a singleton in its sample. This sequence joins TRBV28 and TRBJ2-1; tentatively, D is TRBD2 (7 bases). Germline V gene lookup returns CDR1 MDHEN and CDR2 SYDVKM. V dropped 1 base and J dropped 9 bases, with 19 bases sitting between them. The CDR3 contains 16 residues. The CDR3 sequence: CASSLFLLAVGGEQFF. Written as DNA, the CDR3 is TGTGCCAGCAGTTTATTCCTTCTAGCGGTAGGGGGTGAGCAGTTCTTC.